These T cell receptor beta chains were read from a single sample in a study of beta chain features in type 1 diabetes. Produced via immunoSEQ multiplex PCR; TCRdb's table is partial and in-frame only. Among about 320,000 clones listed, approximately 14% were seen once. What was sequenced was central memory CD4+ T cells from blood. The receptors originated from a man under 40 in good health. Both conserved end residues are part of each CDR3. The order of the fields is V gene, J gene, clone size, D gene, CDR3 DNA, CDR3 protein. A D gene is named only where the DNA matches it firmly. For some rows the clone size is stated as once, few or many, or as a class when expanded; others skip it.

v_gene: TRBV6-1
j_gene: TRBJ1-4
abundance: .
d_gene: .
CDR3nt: TGTGCCAGCAATGGAGATAATGAAAAACTGTTTTTT
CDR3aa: CASNGDNEKLFF

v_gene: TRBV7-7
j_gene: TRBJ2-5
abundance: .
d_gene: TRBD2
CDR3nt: TGTGCCAGCAGCTTACTAGCGGGGACCCAAGAGACCCAGTACTTC
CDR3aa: CASSLLAGTQETQYF

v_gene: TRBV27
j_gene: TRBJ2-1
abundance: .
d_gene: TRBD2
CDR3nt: TGTGCCAGCAGACGCGGGAGGAGCTCCTACAATGAGCAGTTCTTC
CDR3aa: CASRRGRSSYNEQFF

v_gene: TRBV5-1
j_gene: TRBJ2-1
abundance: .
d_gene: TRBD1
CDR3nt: TGCGCCAGCAGCTTTAATGGACAGGGGGCGATCAATGAGCAGTTCTTC
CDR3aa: CASSFNGQGAINEQFF

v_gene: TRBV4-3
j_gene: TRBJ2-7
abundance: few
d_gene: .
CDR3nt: TGCGCCAGCAGCCAAATGTACGGGACCTACGAGCAGTACTTC
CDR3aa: CASSQMYGTYEQYF

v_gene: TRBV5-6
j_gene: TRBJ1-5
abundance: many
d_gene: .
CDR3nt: TGTGCCAGCAGCTTGGCACGGGGGAGCCAGCATTTT
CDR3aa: CASSLARGSQHF

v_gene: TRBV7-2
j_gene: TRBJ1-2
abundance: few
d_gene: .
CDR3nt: TGTGCCAGCAGCTCCAAGCCAGACCTGAAGGGCTACACCTTC
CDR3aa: CASSSKPDLKGYTF

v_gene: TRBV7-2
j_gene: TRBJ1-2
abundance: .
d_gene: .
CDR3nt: TGTGCCAGCAGCTTCGTGGGAGGGGGCTACACCTTC
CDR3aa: CASSFVGGGYTF

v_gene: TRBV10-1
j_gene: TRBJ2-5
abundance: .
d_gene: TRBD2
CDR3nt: TGCGCCAGCAGCGTAGCGGGAGGGTCTCAAGAGACCCAGTACTTC
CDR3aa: CASSVAGGSQETQYF

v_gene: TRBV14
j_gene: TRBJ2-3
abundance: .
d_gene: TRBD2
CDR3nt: TGTGCCAGTTCTAGCGGGGGCGCATCTTACACAGATACGCAGTATTTT
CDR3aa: CASSSGGASYTDTQYF

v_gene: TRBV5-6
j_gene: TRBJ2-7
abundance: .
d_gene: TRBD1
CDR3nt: TGTGCCAGCAGCCGGGGGACAGGGTTCAACGAGCAGTACTTC
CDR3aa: CASSRGTGFNEQYF

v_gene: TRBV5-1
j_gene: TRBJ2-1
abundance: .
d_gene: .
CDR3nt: TGCGCCAGCAGCTCCGGGGGCCTGGTTTACAATGAGCAGTTCTTC
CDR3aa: CASSSGGLVYNEQFF

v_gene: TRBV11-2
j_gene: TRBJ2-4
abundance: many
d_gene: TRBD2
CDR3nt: TGTGCCAGCAGCTTACTCGGGGGGGCCGGGCACATTCAGTACTTC
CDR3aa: CASSLLGGAGHIQYF

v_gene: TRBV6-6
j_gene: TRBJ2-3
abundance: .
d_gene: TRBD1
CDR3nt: TGTGCCCTTTGGCCAGGGGGTGCGACAGATACGCAGTATTTT
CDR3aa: CALWPGGATDTQYF

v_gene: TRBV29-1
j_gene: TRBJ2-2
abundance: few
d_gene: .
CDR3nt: TGCAGCGTCAGAGGTCAGGCCGGGGAGCTGTTTTTT
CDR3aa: CSVRGQAGELFF

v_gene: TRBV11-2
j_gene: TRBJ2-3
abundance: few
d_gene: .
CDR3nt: TGTGCCAGCAGCTTTACGGGGCTCACAGATACGCAGTATTTT
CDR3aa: CASSFTGLTDTQYF

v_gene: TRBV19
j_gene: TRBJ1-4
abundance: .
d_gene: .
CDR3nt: TGTGCCAGTAGCCTGCGGACAGTGGAAGATGAAAAACTGTTTTTT
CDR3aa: CASSLRTVEDEKLFF

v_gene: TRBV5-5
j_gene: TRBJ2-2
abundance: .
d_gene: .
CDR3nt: TGTGCCAGCAGCTTCACTGCCACCGGGGAGCTGTTTTTT
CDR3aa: CASSFTATGELFF

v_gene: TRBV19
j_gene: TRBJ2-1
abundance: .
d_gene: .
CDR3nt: TGTGCCAGCAGAGACGCTAGCTCCTACAATGAGCAGTTCTTC
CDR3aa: CASRDASSYNEQFF

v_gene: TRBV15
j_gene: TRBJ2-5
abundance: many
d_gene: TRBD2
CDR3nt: TGTGCCACCAGCAGGTCTGGCGGGGGGGTAGAAACCCAGTACTTC
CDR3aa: CATSRSGGGVETQYF

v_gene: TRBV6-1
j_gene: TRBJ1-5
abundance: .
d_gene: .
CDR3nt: TGTGCCAGCAGTGCCCGGAGGGGGGGATTGGACTACAATCAGCCCCAGCATTTT
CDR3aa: CASSARRGGLDYNQPQHF

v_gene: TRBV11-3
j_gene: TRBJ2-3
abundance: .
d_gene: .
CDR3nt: TGTGCCAGCAGCTTAGATCTTGCAGGGAAAGATACGCAGTATTTT
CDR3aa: CASSLDLAGKDTQYF

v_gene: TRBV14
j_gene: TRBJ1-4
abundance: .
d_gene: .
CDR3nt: TGTGCCAGCAGCCCAATTGGAGCTAATGAAAAACTGTTTTTT
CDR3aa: CASSPIGANEKLFF

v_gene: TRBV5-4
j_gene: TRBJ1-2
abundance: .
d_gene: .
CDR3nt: TGTGCCAGCAGCAATCCGAATGGACGCAATGGCTACACCTTC
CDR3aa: CASSNPNGRNGYTF

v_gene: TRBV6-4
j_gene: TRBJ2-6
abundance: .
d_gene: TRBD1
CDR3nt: TGTGCCAGCAGTCCCGGACAGGGGTCCTCTGGGGCCAACGTCCTGACTTTC
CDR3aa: CASSPGQGSSGANVLTF

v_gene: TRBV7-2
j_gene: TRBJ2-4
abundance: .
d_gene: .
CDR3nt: TGTGCCAGCAGACAAACAAACATTCAGTACTTC
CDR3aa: CASRQTNIQYF

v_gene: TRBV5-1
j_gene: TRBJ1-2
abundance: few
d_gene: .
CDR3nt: TGCGCCAGCAGCTTGGGGGTCAGGGACGGTGGCTACACCTTC
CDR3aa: CASSLGVRDGGYTF

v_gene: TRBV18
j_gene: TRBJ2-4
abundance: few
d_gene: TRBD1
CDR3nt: TGTGCCAGCTCTCAGACAGGGGTGGAAAACATTCAGTACTTC
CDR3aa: CASSQTGVENIQYF

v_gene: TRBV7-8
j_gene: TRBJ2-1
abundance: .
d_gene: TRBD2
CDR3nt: TGTGCCAGCAGCTTTGGGGGGGGGATGTACAATGAGCAGTTCTTC
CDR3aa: CASSFGGGMYNEQFF

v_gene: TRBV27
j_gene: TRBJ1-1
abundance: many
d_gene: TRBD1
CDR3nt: TGTGCCAGCAGACATACAGGGGTCGGGAACACTGAAGCTTTCTTT
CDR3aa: CASRHTGVGNTEAFF